This T cell receptor beta chain was recovered during a study of blood T cell repertoires in COVID-19. About the research overall: The United States, Italy and Spain were the sources of the acute and convalescent COVID-19 samples.

Germline V CDR1 and CDR2: SGHNT, YENEEA. The CDR3 contains 13 residues. V was cut by 5 bases and J by 7 bases, with 14 bases left in between. Original data processing: Scientists estimated how many nucleated cells there were by amplifying reference gene primers. Assay used: immunoSEQ multiplex PCR; TCRdb lists only in-frame clones, some missing. V and J calls and clone size are as listed in that table; D and trimming were resolved from the DNA. The table records 200,000 to 300,000 clones, approximately 84% of them present only once. This chain connects TRBV11-3 to TRBJ1-1; D is undetermined. The sample was peripheral blood. This sequence originates from a man aged 50 to 60 with acute or convalescent COVID-19. The CDR3 protein is CASSPRFGDEAFF. Written as DNA, the CDR3 is TGTGCCAGCAGCCCGAGGTTCGGGGATGAAGCTTTCTTT.